The 16 T cell receptor beta chains reported below all come from one sample, sequenced in a study of chemoradiotherapy in HPV16-positive cancers. Profiled with immunoSEQ multiplex PCR; TCRdb holds only in-frame clones, not every one. The data contain fewer than 4,000 clones, over 80% of them seen just once; the ten biggest clones take up approximately 15%. Sequencing used tumor tissue, obtained from a patient who underwent chemoradiotherapy. The receptor set was obtained from a human donor with HPV-associated anogenital cancer.

Notes on this clone: The germline gene is not matched at one end of the junction; a read error may be the cause. Other nucleotide sequences from this sample produce the same CDR3. The V call is TRBV9, the J call TRBJ2-7, with D possibly called TRBD1 or TRBD2 (5 bases each). Germline assignment: CDR1 SGDLS and CDR2 YYNGEE. This CDR3 region has 13 residues. This chain's CDR3 is CASGSRSRDEQYF. DNA of the CDR3: TGTGCCAGCGGGTCTAGAAGTAGGGACGAGCAGTATTTC.

The chain recombines TRBV4-1 with TRBJ1-2; TRBD1 matches 7 bases. V gave up 6 bases and J gave up 7 bases; unmatched junction bases: 11. Germline CDR1 reads MGHRA; CDR2 reads YSYEKL. The CDR3 consists of 14 residues. The CDR3, as DNA: TGCGCCAGCAGTGCCAGTACAGGGGCGGGTGGCTACACCTTC. It yields the protein CASSASTGAGGYTF.

The genes are TRBV28 and TRBJ2-4; 12 bases are a match to TRBD2. The CDR3 has 15 residues. Per the germline V gene, CDR1 is MDHEN and CDR2 is SYDVKM. V shed 4 bases and J 6 bases; nucleotides not matched to a gene: 4. The CDR3 sequence is CASSSLAGGRNIQYF. Written as DNA, the CDR3 is TGTGCCAGCAGTTCACTAGCGGGGGGACGAAACATTCAGTACTTC.

The V call is TRBV6-1, the J call TRBJ2-3; D unclear. The CDR3 totals 13 residues. Between the trimmed V and J ends, which lost 4 bases and 8 bases, there was a span of 13 bases. Per the germline V gene, CDR1 is MNHNS and CDR2 is SASEGT. The CDR3 nucleotides read TGTGCCAGCAGTGGCCGTAGGCCGAGTACGCAGTATTTT. It encodes CASSGRRPSTQYF.

The CDR3 nucleotides are TGCAGCGTTGAAGGGGACTCAACCACAGATACGCAGTATTTT. It encodes CSVEGDSTTDTQYF. The chain uses TRBV29-1 and TRBJ2-3; D is possibly TRBD2 (6 bases). The germline V gene has CDR1 SQVTM and CDR2 ANQGSEA. With 1 base removed from V and 2 bases from J, the gap between germline ends came to 10 bases. This CDR3 region has 14 residues.

The chain joins TRBV13 to TRBJ2-7; possible D gene TRBD2, 5 bases. The germline CDR1 and CDR2 sequences are PRHDT and FYEKMQ (reference sequence). Trimming took off 1 base at V and 5 bases at J, with 15 bases between the two ends. The CDR3 has 15 amino acids. CDR3 sequence: CASSLVPSPGDEQYF. Written as DNA, the CDR3 is TGTGCCAGCAGCTTAGTCCCCAGCCCCGGGGACGAGCAGTACTTC.

The chain couples TRBV7-9 to TRBJ1-4, with 8 bases identical to TRBD1. Germline CDR1 reads SEHNR; CDR2 reads FQNEAQ (reference sequence). V was clipped by 4 bases and J by 1 base; unmatched bases: 5. The CDR3 consists of 16 residues. DNA of the CDR3: TGTGCCAGCAGCTGGGGACAGGAAGTAACTAATGAAAAACTGTTTTTT. Protein product: CASSWGQEVTNEKLFF.

This clone was seen more than once but under ten times. This sequence joins TRBV2 and TRBJ1-6; D remains ambiguous. Germline V lookup: CDR1 SNHLY, CDR2 FYNNEI. The germline V and J ends were trimmed by 8 bases and 10 bases, with 9 bases remaining between them. The CDR3 spans 11 residues. CDR3 sequence reads: CASRSGSPLHF. CDR3 sequence (DNA): TGTGCCAGCCGGTCGGGATCACCCCTCCACTTT.

J is TRBJ1-2 and V is TRBV5-6; D remains ambiguous. The CDR3 has 12 residues. Germline-derived CDR1 and CDR2 are SGHDT and YYEEEE. Trimming removed 0 bases from V and 1 base from J, with 1 base in between. The DNA for the CDR3 is TGTGCCAGCAGCTTGGGTAACTATGGCTACACCTTC. It encodes CASSLGNYGYTF.

This chain connects TRBV7-3 to TRBJ2-2, with 8 bases identical to TRBD1. The germline gives CDR1 SGHTA, CDR2 FQGTGA. CDR3 length: 15 amino acids. V lost 2 bases and J lost 7; bases outside the gene matches: 6. In DNA form, the CDR3 reads TGTGCCAGCAGCTTATCAGGGGGCAGAAACGGGGAGCTGTTTTTT. Protein: CASSLSGGRNGELFF.

This chain uses TRBV9 with TRBJ2-3; TRBD1 aligns across 9 bases. After removal of 5 bases from V and 2 bases from J, the junction contained 3 bases not matched to a gene. The CDR3 loop spans 14 amino acids. In germline, CDR1 is SGDLS, CDR2 YYNGEE. As DNA, the CDR3 is TGTGCCAGCAGAGGACAGGGGACCACAGATACGCAGTATTTT. This sequence encodes CASRGQGTTDTQYF.

This chain connects TRBV15 to TRBJ2-3; possibly TRBD2 for D (7 bases). V dropped 0 bases and J dropped 7 bases, with 14 bases sitting between them. Germline V CDR1 and CDR2: LNHNV, YYDKDF (reference sequence). The CDR3 runs 15 residues. DNA of the CDR3: TGTGCCACCAGCAGAGATTTCCAGGGGACTAATACGCAGTATTTT. It encodes CATSRDFQGTNTQYF.

The rearrangement uses TRBV19 and TRBJ1-1, with a possible D match to TRBD1 (5 bases). V was clipped by 7 bases and J by 3 bases, with 12 bases between them. Germline-derived CDR1 and CDR2 are LNHDA and SQIVND (reference sequence). This CDR3 spans 13 amino acids. The CDR3 spells CASTSRQYTEAFF. CDR3 in DNA: TGTGCCAGTACCAGTCGACAGTACACTGAAGCTTTCTTT.

This clone was detected once. The CDR3 nucleotides read TGTGCCAGCAGCTTGGGCAGGGGAGTTGGAAACACCATATATTTT. It encodes CASSLGRGVGNTIYF. The gene calls are TRBV7-6 and TRBJ1-3; D perhaps matches TRBD1 (6 bases). V dropped 3 bases and J dropped 3 bases, with 12 bases sitting between them. The CDR3 spans 15 residues. Germline V gene sequence: CDR1 SGHVS, CDR2 FNYEAQ.

CDR3 bases: TGTGCCAGCAGTTTTCGGCCAGGGGCTGGAAACACCATATATTTT. It codes for CASSFRPGAGNTIYF. The chain couples TRBV28 to TRBJ1-3; tentatively, D is TRBD1 (6 bases). Between the trimmed V and J ends, which lost 3 bases and 2 bases, there was a span of 11 bases. This CDR3 spans 15 amino acids. CDR1 is MDHEN and CDR2 is SYDVKM in the germline V gene.

CDR3 protein: CASSTWTGGSGANVLTF. As DNA, the CDR3 is TGTGCCAGCAGTACCTGGACAGGGGGGTCTGGGGCCAACGTCCTGACTTTC. The chain employs TRBV28 and TRBJ2-6; 10 bases agree with TRBD1. V lost 5 bases and J lost 1; bases outside the gene matches: 5. CDR3 length equals 17 residues. Germline assignment: CDR1 MDHEN and CDR2 SYDVKM.